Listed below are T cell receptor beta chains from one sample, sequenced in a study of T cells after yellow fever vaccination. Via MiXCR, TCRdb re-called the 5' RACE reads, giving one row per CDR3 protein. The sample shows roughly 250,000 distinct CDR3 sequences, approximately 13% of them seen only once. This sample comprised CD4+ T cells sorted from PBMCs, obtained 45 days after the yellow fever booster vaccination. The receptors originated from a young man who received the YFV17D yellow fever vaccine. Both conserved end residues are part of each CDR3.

CDR3aa: CASSSDSAQYF
j_gene: TRBJ2-3
v_gene: TRBV5-1

CDR3aa: CASSYLSGSGSYEQYF
j_gene: TRBJ2-7
v_gene: TRBV6-5

CDR3aa: CASSLGSGVNTGELFF
j_gene: TRBJ2-2
v_gene: TRBV7-2

CDR3aa: CSVEGTGGYEQYF
j_gene: TRBJ2-7
v_gene: TRBV29-1

CDR3aa: CASGRDSAYEQYF
j_gene: TRBJ2-7
v_gene: TRBV5-1

CDR3aa: CASSAWGWESTDTQYF
j_gene: TRBJ2-3
v_gene: TRBV5-1

CDR3aa: CAISESIGTGISPQHF
j_gene: TRBJ1-5
v_gene: TRBV10-3

CDR3aa: CSARGTKDEQYF
j_gene: TRBJ2-7
v_gene: TRBV20-1

CDR3aa: CASSLERSNTEAFF
j_gene: TRBJ1-1
v_gene: TRBV12-3/TRBV12-4

CDR3aa: CASSLGGKSNQPQHF
j_gene: TRBJ1-5
v_gene: TRBV5-1

CDR3aa: CAWTPGLASDTQYF
j_gene: TRBJ2-3
v_gene: TRBV30

CDR3aa: CASSPPRLGKNEQYF
j_gene: TRBJ2-7
v_gene: TRBV28

CDR3aa: CASSRASGNSGLLTDTQYF
j_gene: TRBJ2-3
v_gene: TRBV18

CDR3aa: CASNEAGARETQYF
j_gene: TRBJ2-5
v_gene: TRBV7-2

CDR3aa: CASSLGRGGDGYTF
j_gene: TRBJ1-2
v_gene: TRBV12-3/TRBV12-4

CDR3aa: CASSLNSGSYEQYF
j_gene: TRBJ2-7
v_gene: TRBV12-3/TRBV12-4

CDR3aa: CASGDRGPNF
j_gene: TRBJ1-1
v_gene: TRBV28

CDR3aa: CASSPGRIQGADEQYF
j_gene: TRBJ2-7
v_gene: TRBV5-1

CDR3aa: CASSLPSSYEQYF
j_gene: TRBJ2-7
v_gene: TRBV5-6

CDR3aa: CASRQGRYQETQYF
j_gene: TRBJ2-5
v_gene: TRBV7-2

CDR3aa: CASSETIAGHYNEQFF
j_gene: TRBJ2-1
v_gene: TRBV2

CDR3aa: CASSPTRDPYLGGQFF
j_gene: TRBJ2-1
v_gene: TRBV7-2

CDR3aa: CASSLADGIAFF
j_gene: TRBJ1-1
v_gene: TRBV5-4